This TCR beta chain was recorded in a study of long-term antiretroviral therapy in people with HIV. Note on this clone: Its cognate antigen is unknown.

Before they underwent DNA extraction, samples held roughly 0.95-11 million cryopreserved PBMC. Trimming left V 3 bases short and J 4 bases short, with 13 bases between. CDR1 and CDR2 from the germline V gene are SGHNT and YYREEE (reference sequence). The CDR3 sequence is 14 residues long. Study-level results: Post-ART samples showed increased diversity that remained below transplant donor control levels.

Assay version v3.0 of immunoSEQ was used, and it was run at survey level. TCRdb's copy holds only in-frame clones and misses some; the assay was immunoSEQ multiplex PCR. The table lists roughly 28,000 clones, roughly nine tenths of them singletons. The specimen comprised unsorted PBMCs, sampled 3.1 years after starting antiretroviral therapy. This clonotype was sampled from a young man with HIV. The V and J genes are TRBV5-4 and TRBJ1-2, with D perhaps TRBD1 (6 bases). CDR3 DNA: TGTGCCAGCAGCTCCGACCCAGGGGCCTATGGCTACACCTTC. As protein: CASSSDPGAYGYTF.